This record concerns one T cell receptor beta chain sequence. Only in-frame clones appear in the TCRdb table, and some are missing; sequencing was by immunoSEQ multiplex PCR. Here the sample spans some 500,000 clones, about 95% being singletons. This CDR3 comprises 15 residues. Trimming stripped 3 bases from V and 3 bases from J, with 15 bases between. CDR1 is KGHSH, CDR2 LQKENI, per germline. The data stem from a study of shared clonotypes between healthy human individuals. Donation came from healthy HIV-negative adults that had no recent acute infections or vaccinations. The sequenced sample consisted of naive CD4+ T cells sorted from blood. The sample's subset: CD45RA+ positively selected. The J gene is TRBJ2-7, the V gene TRBV18, with D perhaps matching TRBD2 (5 bases). This TCR was recovered from a woman in her thirties in good health. The CDR3 region is CASSPSGSLGYEQYF. DNA of the CDR3: TGTGCCAGCTCACCGTCGGGATCCTTGGGCTACGAGCAGTACTTC.